This is a list of T cell receptor beta chains from one sample in a study of T-cell memory formation after mild COVID-19. TCRdb redid the calling of the 5' RACE reads with MiXCR, one entry per CDR3 protein. The table lists about 430,000 distinct CDR3 sequences, under 20% of them singletons. The sequencing input was PBMCs or a T cell subset sorted from them (not recorded which). The receptor source for this set is a man between 18 and 35 years old who had mild COVID-19 (a few samples of this study predate the infection). Cell type and time point are not known. Both conserved end residues are part of each CDR3. The D gene is left open where the match is weak. The size of a clone is reported for some rows only, either as once, few or many, or as a class for expanded clones.

>TRBJ2-6|TRBV9|few|.
CASSRDSGSGANVLTF
>TRBJ2-2|TRBV11-2|few|.
CASSLAPQYTGELFF
>TRBJ2-7|TRBV7-9|.|TRBD1
CASSLGTVPSYEQYF
>TRBJ2-1|TRBV19|.|.
CASSIKSGVIYNEQFF
>TRBJ2-1|TRBV6-2/TRBV6-3|few|TRBD2
CASSTPEVGGAYEQFF
>TRBJ2-1|TRBV12-3/TRBV12-4|.|.
CASSWQGSSYNEQFF
>TRBJ1-2|TRBV4-2|.|TRBD1
CASSQDKRGPYGYTF
>TRBJ1-6|TRBV4-3|.|.
CASSQGPWAVDNSPLHF
>TRBJ2-6|TRBV2|.|.
CASGGQGNVLTF
>TRBJ2-1|TRBV7-9|.|.
CASSLSDNHEQFF
>TRBJ2-3|TRBV7-6|.|TRBD2
CASSQSGGKTDTQYF
>TRBJ2-1|TRBV9|many|.
CASSVGGARQGDEQFF
>TRBJ2-3|TRBV4-3|.|TRBD2
CASSGASGGATDTQYF
>TRBJ1-1|TRBV6-5|few|.
CASSYSIGFDTEAFF
>TRBJ1-2|TRBV7-9|.|.
CASSFQGPYGYTF